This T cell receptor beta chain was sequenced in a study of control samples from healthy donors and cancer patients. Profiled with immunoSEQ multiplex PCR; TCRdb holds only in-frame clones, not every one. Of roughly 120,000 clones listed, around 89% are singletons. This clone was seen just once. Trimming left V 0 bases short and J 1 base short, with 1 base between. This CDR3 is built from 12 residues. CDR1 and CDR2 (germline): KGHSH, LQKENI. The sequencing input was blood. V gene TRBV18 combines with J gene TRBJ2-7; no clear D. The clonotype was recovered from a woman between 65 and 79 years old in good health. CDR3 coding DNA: TGTGCCAGCTCACCACCGTCCTACGAGCAGTACTTC. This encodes CASSPPSYEQYF.